This T cell receptor (beta chain) is drawn from a study of technical replicates of blood from a handful of donors (dated by TCRdb to 2016 to 2017). As concerns this clone: It has no known antigen specificity. Base quality data are lacking; no much larger clone is found one base away.

Taken from cysteine to phenylalanine, the CDR3 has 18 residues. The sequence is cut down to CDR3 DNA, 54 bases in frame from base 1. The germline ends are 15 bases apart after V is trimmed by 0 bases and J by 0 bases. The germline V gene encodes CDR1 SGHAT and CDR2 FQDESV (reference sequence). The library was obtained by the immunoSEQ multiplex PCR assay. TCRdb re-hosts the immuneACCESS table, in-frame sequences only. Its copies lack some clones; in the studies checked, an unresolved V gene accounts for under half of them, and the cause for the rest is not known. Here the sample has under 90,000 clones; around 97% occur a single time. The ten largest make up approximately 0.21% of the sample.

This receptor was identified in a human donor in good health. The sequence joins TRBV11-1 to TRBJ2-4; there is no confident call for the D gene. Sequenced input: T cells isolated from PBMCs. For the CDR3, the sequence is CASSLAINPKLAKNIQYF. The sequence in DNA is TGTGCCAGCAGCTTAGCCATAAACCCGAAGCTAGCCAAAAACATTCAGTACTTC.